A selection of T cell receptor beta chains follows, all from one sample in a study of blood T cells in healthy people across ages. TCRdb reprocessed the 5' RACE reads with MiXCR, giving one entry per CDR3 protein. Of 800,000 to 1,300,000 distinct CDR3 sequences in the sample, about 25% were seen once. These records were also assigned to another study, of T cells of mothers and their children.

The sequenced sample was blood. These receptors originate from a girl aged 2 to 10 in good health. The CDR3 runs from the conserved cysteine through the conserved F or W. D genes are given only for firm matches. Clone size is shown for a subset of rows, as once, few, many or a class of expanded clone.

D gene	clone size	V gene	J gene	CDR3 DNA	CDR3 protein
TRBD2	few	TRBV5-1	TRBJ2-7	TGCGCCAGCAGCCAGTGGGGTCTAGCGGGAACCGGATACGAGCAGTACTTC	CASSQWGLAGTGYEQYF
NA	few	TRBV28	TRBJ2-7	TGTGCCAGCACGACAAGCGGCCACGAGCAGTACTTC	CASTTSGHEQYF
TRBD1	few	TRBV12-3/TRBV12-4	TRBJ2-1	TGTGCCAACAGCGAACCGGGACAGGGTTTAAATGAGCAGTTCTTC	CANSEPGQGLNEQFF
NA	NA	TRBV3-1	TRBJ1-1	TGTGCCAGCAGCTATAACAGGATCGGCACTGAAGCTTTCTTT	CASSYNRIGTEAFF
TRBD1	NA	TRBV20-1	TRBJ2-5	TGCAGTGCTAACACAGGGGGCGAGTACCAAGAGACCCAGTACTTC	CSANTGGEYQETQYF
TRBD2	few	TRBV20-1	TRBJ2-1	TGCAGTGCTTTACTAGCGGGGGGGGTTGAGCAGTTCTTC	CSALLAGGVEQFF
TRBD2	NA	TRBV20-1	TRBJ2-3	TGCAGTGCTAGTTCTCGGCGGGGGGGGTTTGGTGATACGCAGTATTTT	CSASSRRGGFGDTQYF
NA	NA	TRBV20-1	TRBJ2-1	TGCAGTGCTAGAGCCTCCACTTATAATGAGCAGTTCTTC	CSARASTYNEQFF
NA	once	TRBV7-9	TRBJ1-2	TGTACCAGCAGCTTAGTTGATGGCTACACCTTC	CTSSLVDGYTF
TRBD1	NA	TRBV5-1	TRBJ1-2	TGCGCCAGCAGCCGATCGACAGGGAACAACTATGGCTACACCTTC	CASSRSTGNNYGYTF
TRBD2	NA	TRBV6-8	TRBJ2-5	TGTGCCAGCAGTTACTCGATGACTAGCGGCCAAGAGACCCAGTACTTC	CASSYSMTSGQETQYF
NA	few	TRBV12-3/TRBV12-4	TRBJ1-2	TGTGCCAGCAGTGCGACTGACTCGGGCTACACCTTC	CASSATDSGYTF
NA	NA	TRBV24-1	TRBJ1-2	TGTGCCACCAGTGATAATAGGAAGGGGCTCTATGGCCACACCTTC	CATSDNRKGLYGHTF
NA	few	TRBV5-1	TRBJ2-1	TGCGCCAGCAGCACGGACGGTAGCTCCTACAATGAGCAGTTCTTC	CASSTDGSSYNEQFF
TRBD1	many	TRBV18	TRBJ2-1	TGTGCCAGCTCACCGTACAGGGGCAATGAGCAGTTCTTC	CASSPYRGNEQFF
TRBD1	NA	TRBV5-1	TRBJ1-1	TGCGCCAGCAGCTTGGACCCGGGATACAGGGGGCCCAACACTGAAGCTTTCTTT	CASSLDPGYRGPNTEAFF
TRBD2	few	TRBV2	TRBJ2-5	TGTGCCAGGGGGGTCATTACTAGCGGACTCCGGTCGGAAGAGACCCAGTACTTC	CARGVITSGLRSEETQYF
NA	NA	TRBV28	TRBJ2-7	TGTGCCAGCACCTCAGGGGGGTGGGGGAATTACGAGCAGTACTTC	CASTSGGWGNYEQYF
NA	few	TRBV7-2	TRBJ1-4	TGTGCCAGCAGCTTAGCTTCAGGGAAGAGTGAAAAACTGTTTTTT	CASSLASGKSEKLFF
NA	NA	TRBV28	TRBJ1-2	TGTGCCAGCAGACGCGGGGGTAAGGATGGCTACACCTTC	CASRRGGKDGYTF
NA	NA	TRBV28	TRBJ2-1	TGTGCCAGCAGTCCCCGGACCCATGGGCAGTTCTTC	CASSPRTHGQFF
NA	NA	TRBV6-6	TRBJ1-2	TGTGCCAGCACCCTAGGGGGGCTCTATGGCTACACCTTC	CASTLGGLYGYTF
NA	NA	TRBV7-9	TRBJ1-4	TGTGCCAGCAGCTGGACAGCGGTCGACCCGGGTAGGGAAAAACTGTTTTTT	CASSWTAVDPGREKLFF
TRBD2	NA	TRBV4-2	TRBJ2-4	TGTGCCAGCAGCCAAGAGACTAGCCCCCTAGCCAAAAACATTCAGTACTTC	CASSQETSPLAKNIQYF
TRBD1	NA	TRBV20-1	TRBJ1-1	TGCAGTGCTAAGGACAGGGCGGGGGGCACTGAAGCTTTCTTT	CSAKDRAGGTEAFF
TRBD1	NA	TRBV15	TRBJ2-7	TGTGCCACCAGCAGAGCGGACAGGGAAACCTACGAGCAGTACTTC	CATSRADRETYEQYF
TRBD1	few	TRBV12-5	TRBJ1-2	TGTGCTAGTAGACCGACAGGGGATGGCTACACCTTC	CASRPTGDGYTF
NA	NA	TRBV14	TRBJ1-1	TGTGCCAGCAGCAACGGGGGCACTGAAGCTTTCTTT	CASSNGGTEAFF
NA	NA	TRBV12-3/TRBV12-4	TRBJ2-3	TGTGCCAGCAGAACGATCGACTTCCCGGGCACAGATACGCAGTATTTT	CASRTIDFPGTDTQYF
NA	NA	TRBV7-9	TRBJ1-1	TGTGCCAGCAGCTTTGGCAGGGGATTTGACACTGAAGCTTTCTTT	CASSFGRGFDTEAFF
TRBD1	NA	TRBV2	TRBJ2-7	TGTGCCAGCAGAGGCAGGGGGCTACACGAGCAGTACTTC	CASRGRGLHEQYF